This is a list of T cell receptor beta chains from one sample in a study of blood T cell repertoires in COVID-19. Using immunoSEQ multiplex PCR, the repertoire was profiled, and TCRdb retains in-frame clones only, with some absent. This table holds 170,000 or so clones, just over 85% found once. Sequencing was carried out using peripheral blood. The receptor source for this set is a man aged 45-65 years with active or convalescent COVID-19. CDR3s include the opening cysteine and the closing phenylalanine or tryptophan. The D gene is left open where the match is weak. Clone size is not always given. Where it is, it says once, few, many or a class for expanded clones.

TRBD1 | - | TRBJ1-4 | TRBV19 | TGTGCCAGTAGTATTTGGACAGGAACAGGAAGGGAAAAACTGTTTTTT | CASSIWTGTGREKLFF
TRBD1 | - | TRBJ1-2 | TRBV12-3/TRBV12-4 | TGTGCCAGCAGTTGGGACAGGAAGGGATCCTACACCTTC | CASSWDRKGSYTF
- | few | TRBJ1-1 | TRBV2 | TGTGCCAGCAGTGTATTCGACGGACTAAGGGAAGCTTTCTTT | CASSVFDGLREAFF
- | - | TRBJ2-1 | TRBV12-5 | TGTGCTAGTGGTTTGAGCGGGTCCGACAAGGAGTTCTTC | CASGLSGSDKEFF
- | - | TRBJ1-1 | TRBV30 | TGTGCCTGGAGCGCAGGTAACACTGAAGCTTTCTTT | CAWSAGNTEAFF
- | - | TRBJ2-7 | TRBV7-9 | TGTGCCAGCAGCTTAATCTCTTTGACAGCGTCCTACGAGCAGTACTTC | CASSLISLTASYEQYF
- | - | TRBJ1-5 | TRBV7-6 | TGTGCCAGCAGCTTAGCAGAGCATCAGCCCCAGCATTTT | CASSLAEHQPQHF
- | - | TRBJ1-6 | TRBV18 | TGTGCCAGCTCACCCATAAGAGAGGGTTCTTTACCCCTCCACTTT | CASSPIREGSLPLHF
TRBD1 | - | TRBJ1-2 | TRBV19 | TGTGCCAGTAACGACAGGGATCGCCATGGCTACACCTTC | CASNDRDRHGYTF
TRBD2 | - | TRBJ2-7 | TRBV10-3 | TGTGCCATCAGTGAGTCGCCGCGGGGGAGCTCCTACGAGCAGTACTTC | CAISESPRGSSYEQYF
- | - | TRBJ1-6 | TRBV3-1/TRBV3-2 | TGTGCCAGCAGCCAAGATCCCCCCTTGAGTAATTCACCCCTCCACTTT | CASSQDPPLSNSPLHF
- | - | TRBJ2-7 | TRBV3-1/TRBV3-2 | TGTGCCAGCAGCCAACAGGACAGCTACACTGAGCAGTACTTC | CASSQQDSYTEQYF
- | - | TRBJ2-3 | TRBV19 | TGTGCCAGTAGTTCCACAGGCGGCGGTACAGATACGCAGTATTTT | CASSSTGGGTDTQYF
TRBD1 | - | TRBJ1-5 | TRBV10-1 | TGCGCCAGCAGACTGACAGGGCTCATTAGAATTCATGGCAATCAGCCCCAGCATTTT | CASRLTGLIRIHGNQPQHF
TRBD1 | - | TRBJ1-5 | TRBV6-6 | TGTGCCAGCAGCCCGACCCCCGAGACAGGGCCCCTGACCCTTAGCAATCAGCCCCAGCATTTT | CASSPTPETGPLTLSNQPQHF
- | - | TRBJ1-4 | TRBV7-2 | TGTGCCAGCGGGGCTGGGGGGAATGAAAAACTGTTTTTT | CASGAGGNEKLFF
TRBD1 | - | TRBJ1-4 | TRBV4-1 | TGCGCCAGCAGCCAATTTGACAGGGAGGCAACTAATGAAAAACTGTTTTTT | CASSQFDREATNEKLFF
TRBD1 | - | TRBJ1-5 | TRBV19 | TGTGCCAGTAGAAGACAGGGGAGGGCGAGCAATCAGCCCCAGCATTTT | CASRRQGRASNQPQHF
TRBD1 | - | TRBJ2-2 | TRBV9 | TGTGCCAGCAGCGGACAGGGGGCCGGGGAGCTGTTTTTT | CASSGQGAGELFF
TRBD1 | - | TRBJ1-1 | TRBV18 | TGTGCCAGCTCGGACGGAACAGGGGACACTGAAGCTTTCTTT | CASSDGTGDTEAFF
TRBD1 | few | TRBJ1-4 | TRBV30 | TGTGCCTGGAATCAACGGACAGGGGTTAATGAAAAACTGTTTTTT | CAWNQRTGVNEKLFF
- | - | TRBJ1-2 | TRBV10-3 | TGTGCCATCAGGGCGGACATTTCGGATGGCTACACCTTC | CAIRADISDGYTF
TRBD1 | - | TRBJ1-4 | TRBV4-1 | TGCGCCAGCAGCCAAGGGGGACAGGGAAGTGAAAAACTGTTTTTT | CASSQGGQGSEKLFF
- | - | TRBJ1-6 | TRBV11-2 | TGTGCCAGCAGCTTAGCCGTAATGCGTTCACCCCTCCACTTT | CASSLAVMRSPLHF